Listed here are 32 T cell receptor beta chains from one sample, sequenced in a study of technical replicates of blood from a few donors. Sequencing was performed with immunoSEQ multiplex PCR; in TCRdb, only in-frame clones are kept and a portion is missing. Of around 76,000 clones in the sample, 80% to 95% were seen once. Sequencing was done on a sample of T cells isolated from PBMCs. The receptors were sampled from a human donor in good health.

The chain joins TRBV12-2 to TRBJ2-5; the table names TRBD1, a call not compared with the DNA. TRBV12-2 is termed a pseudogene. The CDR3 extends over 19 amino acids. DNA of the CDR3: TGTGCAAGTCGCTTAGAGGACACTTTCGGGAAAACCCAGGGGGAGACCCAGTACTTC. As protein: CASRLEDTFGKTQGETQYF.

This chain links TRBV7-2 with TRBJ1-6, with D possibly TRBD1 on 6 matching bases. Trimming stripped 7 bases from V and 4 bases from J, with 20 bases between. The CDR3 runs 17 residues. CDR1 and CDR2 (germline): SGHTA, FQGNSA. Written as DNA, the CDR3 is TGTGCCAGCAAGCTTAGTCCGGACAGATATTATAATTCACCCCTCCACTTT. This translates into CASKLSPDRYYNSPLHF.

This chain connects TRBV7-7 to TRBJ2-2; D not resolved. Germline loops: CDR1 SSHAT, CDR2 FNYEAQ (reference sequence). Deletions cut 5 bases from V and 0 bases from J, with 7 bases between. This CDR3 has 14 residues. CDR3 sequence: CASSPTSNTGELFF. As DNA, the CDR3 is TGTGCCAGCAGCCCGACATCGAACACCGGGGAGCTGTTTTTT.

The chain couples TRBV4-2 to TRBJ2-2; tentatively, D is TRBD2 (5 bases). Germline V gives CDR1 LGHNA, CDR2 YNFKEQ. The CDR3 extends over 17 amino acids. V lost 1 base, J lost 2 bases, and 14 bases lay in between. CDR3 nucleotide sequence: TGTGCCAGCAGCCAAGGTGAGGGTCTCGGCAACACCGGGGAGCTGTTTTTT. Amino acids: CASSQGEGLGNTGELFF.

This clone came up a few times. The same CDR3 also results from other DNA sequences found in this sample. CDR3 in DNA: TGTGCCAGCAGTTTCAGTCTCTACGAGCAGTACTTC. This sequence encodes CASSFSLYEQYF. This chain connects TRBV11-3 to TRBJ2-7; unclear D gene. Germline assignment: CDR1 SGHNT and CDR2 YENEEA. The V gene lost 6 bases and the J gene lost 3 bases, with 9 bases spanning the gap. The CDR3 contains 12 residues. The full variable domain, with the rest looked up from reference TRBV11-3 and TRBJ2-7, is EAGVVQSPRYKIIEKKQPVAFWCNPISGHNTLYWYLQNLGQGPELLIRYENEEAVDDSQLPKDRFSAERLKGVDSTLKIQPAELGDSAVYLCASSFSLYEQYFGPGTRLTVT.

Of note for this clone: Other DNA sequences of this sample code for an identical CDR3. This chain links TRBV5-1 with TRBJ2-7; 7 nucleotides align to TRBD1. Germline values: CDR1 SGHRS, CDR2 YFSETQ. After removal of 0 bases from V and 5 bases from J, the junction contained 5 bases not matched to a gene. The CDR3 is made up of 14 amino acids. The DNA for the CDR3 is TGCGCCAGCAGCTTGGGACAGGGCAGCGACGAGCAGTACTTC. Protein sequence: CASSLGQGSDEQYF.

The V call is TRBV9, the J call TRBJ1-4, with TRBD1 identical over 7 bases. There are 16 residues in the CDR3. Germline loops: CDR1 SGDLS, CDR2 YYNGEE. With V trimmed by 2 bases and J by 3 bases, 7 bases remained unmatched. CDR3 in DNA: TGTGCCAGCAGCGTGACCACAGGGGCCCCTAATGAAAAACTGTTTTTT. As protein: CASSVTTGAPNEKLFF.

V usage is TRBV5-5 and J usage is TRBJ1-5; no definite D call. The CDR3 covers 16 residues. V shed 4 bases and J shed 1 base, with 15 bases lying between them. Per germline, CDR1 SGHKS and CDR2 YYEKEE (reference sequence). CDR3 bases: TGTGCCAGCAGCCATTACCCACCGGGGAGCAATCAGCCCCAGCATTTT. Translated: CASSHYPPGSNQPQHF.

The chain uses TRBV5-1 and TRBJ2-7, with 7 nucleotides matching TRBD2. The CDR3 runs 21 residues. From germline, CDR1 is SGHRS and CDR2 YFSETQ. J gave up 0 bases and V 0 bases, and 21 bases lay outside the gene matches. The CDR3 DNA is TGCGCCAGCAGCTTGGATCGACGACTAGCAGGAAAGGGACCTCACTCCTACGAGCAGTACTTC. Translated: CASSLDRRLAGKGPHSYEQYF.

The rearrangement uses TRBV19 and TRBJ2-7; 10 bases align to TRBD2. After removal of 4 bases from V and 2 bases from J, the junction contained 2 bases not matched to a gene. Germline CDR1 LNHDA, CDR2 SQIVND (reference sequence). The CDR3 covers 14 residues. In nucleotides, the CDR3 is TGTGCCAGTAGTAGGCTAGCGGGGGCCTACGAGCAGTACTTC. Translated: CASSRLAGAYEQYF.

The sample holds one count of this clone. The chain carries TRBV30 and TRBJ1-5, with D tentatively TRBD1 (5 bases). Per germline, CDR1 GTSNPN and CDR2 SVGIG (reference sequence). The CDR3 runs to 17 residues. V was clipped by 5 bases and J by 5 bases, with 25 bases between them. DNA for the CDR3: TGTGCCTGGGGGGCTTCCAGGAGCAAGGGTTGGGATCAGCCCCAGCATTTT. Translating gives CAWGASRSKGWDQPQHF.

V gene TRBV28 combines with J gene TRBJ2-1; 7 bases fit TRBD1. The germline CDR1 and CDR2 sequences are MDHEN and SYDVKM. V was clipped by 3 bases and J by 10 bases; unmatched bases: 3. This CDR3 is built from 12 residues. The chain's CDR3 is CASSFDRAEQFF. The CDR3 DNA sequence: TGTGCCAGCAGTTTCGACAGGGCCGAGCAGTTCTTC.

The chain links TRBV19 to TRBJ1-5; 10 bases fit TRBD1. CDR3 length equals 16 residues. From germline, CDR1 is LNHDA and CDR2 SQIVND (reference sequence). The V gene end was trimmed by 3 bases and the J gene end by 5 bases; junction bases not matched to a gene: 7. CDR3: CASSMGDRGGYQPQHF. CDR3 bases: TGTGCCAGTAGTATGGGGGACAGGGGCGGCTATCAGCCCCAGCATTTT.

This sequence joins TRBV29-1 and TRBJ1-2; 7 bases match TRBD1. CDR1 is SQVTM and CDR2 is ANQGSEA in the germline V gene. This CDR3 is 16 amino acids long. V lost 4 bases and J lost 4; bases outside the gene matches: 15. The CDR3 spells CSVAPGTDPLSYGYTF. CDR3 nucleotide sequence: TGCAGCGTTGCGCCCGGGACAGATCCCTTAAGCTATGGCTACACCTTC.

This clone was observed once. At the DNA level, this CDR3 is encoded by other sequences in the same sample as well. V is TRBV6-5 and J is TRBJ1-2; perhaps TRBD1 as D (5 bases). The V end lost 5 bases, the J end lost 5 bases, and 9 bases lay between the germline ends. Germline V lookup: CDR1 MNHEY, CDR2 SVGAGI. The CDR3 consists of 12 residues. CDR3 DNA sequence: TGTGCCAGCAGTCGGGACTTTTATGGCTACACCTTC. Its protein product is CASSRDFYGYTF.

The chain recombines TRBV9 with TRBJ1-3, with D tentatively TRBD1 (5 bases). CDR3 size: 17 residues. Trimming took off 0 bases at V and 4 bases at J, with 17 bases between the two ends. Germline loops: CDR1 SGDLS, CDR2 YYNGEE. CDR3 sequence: CASSVGYQGSAGNTIYF. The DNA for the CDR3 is TGTGCCAGCAGCGTAGGTTACCAGGGCTCCGCGGGAAACACCATATATTTT.

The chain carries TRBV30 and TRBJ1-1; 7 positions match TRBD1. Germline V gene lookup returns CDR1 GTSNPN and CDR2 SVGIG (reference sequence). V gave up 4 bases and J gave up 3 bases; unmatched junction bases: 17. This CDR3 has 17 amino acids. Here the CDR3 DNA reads TGTGCCTGGAATCTATGGGGGAGAAGGGGGCGCGACACTGAAGCTTTCTTT. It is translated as CAWNLWGRRGRDTEAFF.

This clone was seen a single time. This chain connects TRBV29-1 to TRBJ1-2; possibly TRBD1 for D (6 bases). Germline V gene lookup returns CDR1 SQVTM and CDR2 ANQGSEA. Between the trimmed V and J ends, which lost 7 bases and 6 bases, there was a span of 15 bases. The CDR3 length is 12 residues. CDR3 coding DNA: TGCAGCGATAGAGGGGGGGGCCATGGCTACACCTTC. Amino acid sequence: CSDRGGGHGYTF.

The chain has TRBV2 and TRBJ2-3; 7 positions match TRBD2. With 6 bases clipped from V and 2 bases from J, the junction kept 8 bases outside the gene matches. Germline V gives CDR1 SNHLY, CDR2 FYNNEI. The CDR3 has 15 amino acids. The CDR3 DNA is TGTGCCAGCAGCGAGTCAGCGGGGACCACAGATACGCAGTATTTT. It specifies CASSESAGTTDTQYF. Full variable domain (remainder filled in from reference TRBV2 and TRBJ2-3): EPEVTQTPSHQVTQMGQEVILRCVPISNHLYFYWYRQILGQKVEFLVSFYNNEISEKSEIFDDQFSVERPDGSNFTLKIRSTKLEDSAMYFCASSESAGTTDTQYFGPGTRLTVL.

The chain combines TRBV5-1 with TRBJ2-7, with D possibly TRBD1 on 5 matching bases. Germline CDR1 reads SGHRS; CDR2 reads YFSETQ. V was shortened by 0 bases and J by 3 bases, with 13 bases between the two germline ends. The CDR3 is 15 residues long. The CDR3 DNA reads TGCGCCAGCAGCTTGGCCGAGACAGTCGGCTACGAGCAGTACTTC. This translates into CASSLAETVGYEQYF.

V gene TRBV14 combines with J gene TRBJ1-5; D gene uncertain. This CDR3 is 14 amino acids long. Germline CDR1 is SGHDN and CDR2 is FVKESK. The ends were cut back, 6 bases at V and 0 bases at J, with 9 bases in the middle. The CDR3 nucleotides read TGTGCCAGCAGGACTAGCTTTAGCAATCAGCCCCAGCATTTT. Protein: CASRTSFSNQPQHF.

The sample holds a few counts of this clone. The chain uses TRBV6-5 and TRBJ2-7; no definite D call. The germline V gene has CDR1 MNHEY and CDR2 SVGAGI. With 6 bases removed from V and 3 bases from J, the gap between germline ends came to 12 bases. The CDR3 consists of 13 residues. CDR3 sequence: CASSTNTHYEQYF. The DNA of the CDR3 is TGTGCCAGCAGCACAAATACCCACTACGAGCAGTACTTC.

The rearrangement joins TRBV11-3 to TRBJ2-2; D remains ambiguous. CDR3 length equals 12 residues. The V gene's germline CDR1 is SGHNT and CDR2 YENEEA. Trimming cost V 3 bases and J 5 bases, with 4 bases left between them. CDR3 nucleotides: TGTGCCAGCAGCTTCCAGACCGGGGAGCTGTTTTTT. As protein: CASSFQTGELFF.

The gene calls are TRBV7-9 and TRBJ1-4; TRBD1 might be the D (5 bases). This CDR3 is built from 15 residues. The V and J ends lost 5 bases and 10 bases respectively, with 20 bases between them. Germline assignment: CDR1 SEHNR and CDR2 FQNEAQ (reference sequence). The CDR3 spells CASSPTDTFSGKLFF. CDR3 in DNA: TGTGCCAGCAGCCCGACGGACACCTTCAGTGGAAAACTGTTTTTT. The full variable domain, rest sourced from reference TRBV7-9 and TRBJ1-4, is DTGVSQNPRHKITKRGQNVTFRCDPISEHNRLYWYRQTLGQGPEFLTYFQNEAQLEKSRLLSDRFSAERPKGSFSTLEIQRTEQGDSAMYLCASSPTDTFSGKLFFGSGTQLSVL.

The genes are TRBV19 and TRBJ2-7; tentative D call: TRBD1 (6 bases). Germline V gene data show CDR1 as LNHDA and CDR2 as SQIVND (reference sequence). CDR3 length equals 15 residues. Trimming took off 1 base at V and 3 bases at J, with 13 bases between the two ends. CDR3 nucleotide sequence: TGTGCCAGTAGTATAGGGGGGCTGGGGGACTACGAGCAGTACTTC. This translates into CASSIGGLGDYEQYF.

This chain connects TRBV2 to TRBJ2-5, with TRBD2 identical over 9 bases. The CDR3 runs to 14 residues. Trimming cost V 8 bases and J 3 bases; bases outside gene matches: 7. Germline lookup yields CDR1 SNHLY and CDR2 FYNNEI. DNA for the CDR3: TGTGCCAGCGCCGGGACTAGCAAGAAAGAGACCCAGTACTTC. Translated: CASAGTSKKETQYF. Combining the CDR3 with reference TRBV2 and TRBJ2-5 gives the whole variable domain EPEVTQTPSHQVTQMGQEVILRCVPISNHLYFYWYRQILGQKVEFLVSFYNNEISEKSEIFDDQFSVERPDGSNFTLKIRSTKLEDSAMYFCASAGTSKKETQYFGPGTRLLVL.

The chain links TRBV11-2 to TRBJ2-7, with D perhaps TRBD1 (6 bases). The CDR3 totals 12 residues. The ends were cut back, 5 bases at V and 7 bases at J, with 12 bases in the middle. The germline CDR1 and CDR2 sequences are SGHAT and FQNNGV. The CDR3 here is CASSPGVREQYF. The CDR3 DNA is TGTGCCAGCAGCCCAGGGGTGAGGGAGCAGTACTTC.

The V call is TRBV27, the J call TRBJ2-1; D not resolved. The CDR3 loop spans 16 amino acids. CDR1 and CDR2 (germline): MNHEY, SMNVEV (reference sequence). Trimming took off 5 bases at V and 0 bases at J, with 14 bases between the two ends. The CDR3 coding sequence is TGTGCCAGCAGTCCCCAGGTCAGCCCCTCCTACAATGAGCAGTTCTTC. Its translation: CASSPQVSPSYNEQFF.

This chain's CDR3 is CASRYDQGTGGTDTQYF. CDR3 DNA: TGTGCCAGCAGATACGATCAAGGGACAGGGGGCACAGATACGCAGTATTTT. This chain uses TRBV28 with TRBJ2-3; 10 bases fit TRBD1. The CDR3 spans 17 residues. The junction had 10 bases not matched to a gene; V was cut back by 6 bases and J by 1 base. Germline V CDR1 and CDR2: MDHEN, SYDVKM.

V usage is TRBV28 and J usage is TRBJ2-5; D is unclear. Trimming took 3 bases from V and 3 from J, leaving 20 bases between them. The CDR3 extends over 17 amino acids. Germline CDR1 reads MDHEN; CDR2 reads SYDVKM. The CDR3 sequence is CASSFFRTGPTKETQYF. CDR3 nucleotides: TGTGCCAGCAGTTTTTTTAGAACTGGGCCGACCAAAGAGACCCAGTACTTC.

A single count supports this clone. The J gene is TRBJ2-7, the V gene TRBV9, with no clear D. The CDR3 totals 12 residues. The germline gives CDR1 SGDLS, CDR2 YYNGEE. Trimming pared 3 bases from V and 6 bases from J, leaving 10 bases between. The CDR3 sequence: CASSDSAGEQYF. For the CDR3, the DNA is TGTGCCAGCAGCGATTCCGCCGGCGAGCAGTACTTC. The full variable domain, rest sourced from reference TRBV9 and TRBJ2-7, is DSGVTQTPKHLITATGQRVTLRCSPRSGDLSVYWYQQSLDQGLQFLIQYYNGEERAKGNILERFSAQQFPDLHSELNLSSLELGDSALYFCASSDSAGEQYFGPGTRLTVT.

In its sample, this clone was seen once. CDR3 bases: TGTGCCAGCAGCCAATTATCCTTCTCCTACAATGAGCAGTTCTTC. Its translation is CASSQLSFSYNEQFF. The chain joins TRBV14 to TRBJ2-1; D is uncertain. The length of the CDR3 is 15 residues. Looked up from germline, CDR1 is SGHDN and CDR2 is FVKESK. Trimming removed 2 bases from V and 0 bases from J, with 8 bases in between.